This T cell receptor (beta chain) was recovered during a study of OX40 agonist ivuxolimab in advanced cancers. On the study more broadly: Two cutaneous melanoma patients and one hepatocellular carcinoma patient, three in all, had partial responses.

Worth noting for this clone: The target antigen is unknown.

TCRdb's copy holds only in-frame clones and misses some; the assay was immunoSEQ multiplex PCR. The repertoire holds roughly 150,000 clones, with 94% as singletons. Germline V gives CDR1 MNHEY, CDR2 SMNVEV (reference sequence). The CDR3 runs 13 residues. Deletions cut 6 bases from V and 4 bases from J, with 10 bases between. Study-wide results and caveats: There was clonal expansion of CD4+ and CD8+ blood T cells by week 6 at 0.1 to 3.0 mg/kg.

The receptor comes from an adult with an advanced solid tumor such as melanoma, head and neck, liver or kidney cancer. Specimen: CD4+ or CD8+ T cells sorted from blood, collected in a trial of the OX40 agonist ivuxolimab. The rearrangement links TRBV27 to TRBJ1-3; D unresolved. In DNA, the CDR3 is TGTGCCAGCAGCCCTAGAGGGGGAAACACCATATATTTT. It codes for CASSPRGGNTIYF.